The 14 T cell receptor beta chains presented below share a single source sample, sequenced in a study of blood T cell repertoires in COVID-19. Profiling relied on immunoSEQ multiplex PCR, and the TCRdb table lists in-frame clones only, not all of them. Seen here are roughly 100,000 clones, around nine tenths observed once, and the top ten hold approximately 5.1%. The material sequenced was peripheral blood. These receptors were taken from a man aged 50-60 years with acute or convalescent COVID-19.

The CDR3 DNA is TGTGCCTGGAGCCCCGGTCGGTCAGGGTCCTACAATGAGCAGTTCTTC. Translated, it gives CAWSPGRSGSYNEQFF. The chain combines TRBV30 with TRBJ2-1; D perhaps matches TRBD1 (5 bases). V was pared by 3 bases and J by 1 base, with 16 bases between. The CDR3 has 16 residues. CDR1 is GTSNPN, CDR2 SVGIG, per germline (reference sequence). Together with reference TRBV30 and TRBJ2-1, the CDR3 gives the full variable domain: SQTIHQWPATLVQPVGSPLSLECTVEGTSNPNLYWYRQAAGRGLQLLFYSVGIGQISSEVPQNLSASRPQDRQFILSSKKLLLSDSGFYLCAWSPGRSGSYNEQFFGPGTRLTVL.

The V and J genes are TRBV5-1 and TRBJ2-5; D is unclear. CDR1 and CDR2 from the germline V gene are SGHRS and YFSETQ. This CDR3 has 13 amino acids. V was pared by 5 bases and J by 4 bases, with 12 bases between. DNA for the CDR3: TGCGCCAGCAGGGATGGAGTCGGAGAGACCCAGTACTTC. Translation: CASRDGVGETQYF.

V usage is TRBV24-1 and J usage is TRBJ2-5; 8 bases are shared with TRBD2. V lost 9 bases and J lost 1; bases outside the gene matches: 12. The CDR3 length is 16 residues. The germline V gene encodes CDR1 KGHDR and CDR2 SFDVKD. The CDR3 reads CATSSGGEGGQETQYF. In DNA, the CDR3 is TGTGCCACCTCTTCCGGGGGGGAAGGAGGCCAAGAGACCCAGTACTTC.

V usage is TRBV2 and J usage is TRBJ1-1, with no clear D. CDR1 is SNHLY, CDR2 FYNNEI, per germline. V lost 2 bases, J lost 5 bases, and 21 bases lay in between. The length of the CDR3 is 17 residues. The CDR3 spells CASSERWSRVGRTEAFF. The DNA of the CDR3 is TGTGCCAGCAGTGAAAGGTGGTCGAGGGTAGGTCGGACTGAAGCTTTCTTT.

This chain uses TRBV7-8 with TRBJ2-7; D call uncertain. The V gene lost 0 bases and the J gene lost 3 bases, with 3 bases spanning the gap. Germline CDR1 SGHVS, CDR2 FQNEAQ. The CDR3 is 12 residues long. The CDR3 region is CASSLALYEQYF. The CDR3 bases are TGTGCCAGCAGCTTAGCCCTCTACGAGCAGTACTTC.

V is TRBV28 and J is TRBJ2-5; 7 positions match TRBD1. Germline assignment: CDR1 MDHEN and CDR2 SYDVKM. V gave up 4 bases and J gave up 2 bases; unmatched junction bases: 7. The CDR3 spans 15 residues. Here the CDR3 reads CASSSRDSIQETQYF. In DNA form, the CDR3 reads TGTGCCAGCAGTTCCCGGGACAGTATACAAGAGACCCAGTACTTC.

This clone has a single count. V is TRBV5-4 and J is TRBJ2-2; D remains ambiguous. Germline V CDR1 and CDR2: SGHNT, YYREEE (reference sequence). This CDR3 spans 13 amino acids. Trimming took 3 bases from V and 4 from J, leaving 7 bases between them. CDR3 nucleotides: TGTGCCAGCAGCTGGAGCAGCACCGGGGAGCTGTTTTTT. It specifies CASSWSSTGELFF.

In nucleotides, the CDR3 is TGTGCCAGCAGCCAGGGACTAGTCGAGACCCAGTACTTC. Translated, it gives CASSQGLVETQYF. The gene calls are TRBV6-5 and TRBJ2-5; 8 nucleotides align to TRBD2. Looked up from germline, CDR1 is MNHEY and CDR2 is SVGAGI. The ends lost 6 bases at V and 5 bases at J; junction bases unmatched: 5. The CDR3 consists of 13 residues.

V and J are TRBV7-9 and TRBJ2-5, with D tentatively TRBD1 (6 bases). The V end lost 5 bases, the J end lost 5 bases, and 15 bases lay between the germline ends. Germline lookup yields CDR1 SEHNR and CDR2 FQNEAQ (reference sequence). This CDR3 is built from 14 residues. The CDR3 DNA follows: TGTGCCAGCAGCCTAACCACAGGGTTGGAGACCCAGTACTTC. It encodes CASSLTTGLETQYF.

This clone was observed once. V usage is TRBV27 and J usage is TRBJ2-7; 9 nucleotides match TRBD1. Germline V CDR1 and CDR2: MNHEY, SMNVEV (reference sequence). The ends lost 2 bases at V and 6 bases at J; junction bases unmatched: 5. The length of the CDR3 is 14 residues. The DNA of the CDR3 is TGTGCCAGCAGTTTAAGAGGGACAGGGACCGAGCAGTACTTC. Encoded protein: CASSLRGTGTEQYF.

The chain joins TRBV18 to TRBJ1-2, with TRBD1 matching over 8 bases. The CDR3 has 15 residues. Germline CDR1 KGHSH, CDR2 LQKENI. With 0 bases clipped from V and 8 bases from J, the junction kept 8 bases outside the gene matches. CDR3 DNA sequence: TGTGCCAGCTCACCACCGGGACAGGTAAAAGTCGGCTACACCTTC. Its translation is CASSPPGQVKVGYTF.

J is TRBJ2-7 and V is TRBV7-2, with D unclear. V lost 1 base to trimming and J lost 4 bases, with 17 bases between them. CDR3 length: 16 residues. CDR1 is SGHTA, CDR2 FQGNSA, per germline. The CDR3 loop reads CASSLGPARVSYEQYF. In DNA form, the CDR3 reads TGTGCCAGCAGCTTAGGGCCAGCGAGAGTTTCTTACGAGCAGTACTTC.

The genes are TRBV5-4 and TRBJ1-6; weak D call: TRBD1 (5 bases). CDR1 is SGHNT and CDR2 is YYREEE in the germline V gene (reference sequence). The CDR3 sequence is 16 residues long. V dropped 4 bases and J dropped 3 bases, with 14 bases sitting between them. The CDR3 bases are TGTGCCAGCAGCCCGTCGGGGGGAGTCTATAATTCACCCCTCCACTTT. Protein: CASSPSGGVYNSPLHF.

The gene calls are TRBV30 and TRBJ1-4; D remains ambiguous. This CDR3 spans 14 amino acids. Germline V gives CDR1 GTSNPN, CDR2 SVGIG (reference sequence). The CDR3 DNA reads as TGTCCGTCGTTGACAAGTCGCCCTAATGAAAAACTGTTTTTT. Amino acid sequence: CPSLTSRPNEKLFF.